The clone carrying this T cell receptor beta chain was seen just once. This entry is derived from a study of T cell responses to AZD1222 COVID-19 vaccine. This CDR3 region has 11 residues. CDR1 and CDR2 (germline): MNHEY, SMNVEV (reference sequence). Trimming removed 10 bases from V and 11 bases from J; junction bases left unmatched: 9. Measured with immunoSEQ multiplex PCR; TCRdb has only the in-frame clones, and not every one. The sample holds some 70,000 clones, roughly 82% seen once. This chain connects TRBV27 to TRBJ1-1, with 8 bases lining up with TRBD1. The sample consisted of peripheral blood, taken on day 0 of AZD1222 vaccination. The sequence came from an adult in good health. The CDR3 reads CATREWDRAFF. The CDR3 DNA follows: TGTGCCACCCGAGAATGGGACAGGGCTTTCTTT.